What follows describes a single T cell receptor (beta chain). Its antigen is unknown. Clones were read by immunoSEQ multiplex PCR, and TCRdb kept only the in-frame ones, dropping some. The repertoire holds 80,000 or so clones, with about 88% as singletons. This entry is derived from a study of OX40 agonist ivuxolimab in advanced cancers. In the study overall: Under the entry rules, prior anti-PD-1, anti-PD-L1 or anti-CTLA-4 therapy was allowed, and about 40% had some. Whole-study findings and limits: The study found that CD8+ T cells averaged more expanded clones than CD4+. Several nonresponders also turned out to have low normalized T-cell clonal expansion. Near-lowest levels of clonal expansion characterized partial responders at 0.1-3.0 mg/kg.

This sequence originates from an adult with an advanced solid tumor such as melanoma, head and neck, liver or kidney cancer. The sequenced sample was CD4+ or CD8+ T cells sorted from blood, obtained in a trial of the OX40 agonist ivuxolimab.

CDR3 region: CASSREVDTEAFF. The CDR3, as DNA: TGTGCCAGCAGCCGGGAGGTGGACACTGAAGCTTTCTTT. This chain joins TRBV5-8 and TRBJ1-1; no clear D. The CDR3 is 13 amino acids. Per germline, CDR1 SGHTS and CDR2 YDEGEE. The V end was cut by 4 bases, the J end by 3 bases, with 10 bases between.